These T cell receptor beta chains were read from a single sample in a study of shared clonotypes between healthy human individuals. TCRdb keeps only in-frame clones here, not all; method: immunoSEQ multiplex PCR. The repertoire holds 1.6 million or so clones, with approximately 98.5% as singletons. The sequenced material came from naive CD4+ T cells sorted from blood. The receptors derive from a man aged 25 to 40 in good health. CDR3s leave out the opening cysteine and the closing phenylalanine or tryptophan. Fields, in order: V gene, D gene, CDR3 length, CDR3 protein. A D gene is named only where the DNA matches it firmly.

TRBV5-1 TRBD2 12 ASSSRLASDTQY
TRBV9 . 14 ASSPEGGVSYNEQF
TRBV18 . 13 ASSQSRTGNTEAF
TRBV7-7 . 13 ASSSLTGRSETQY
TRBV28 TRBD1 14 ASSLLNPGGEGEQY
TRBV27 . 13 ASSLPPSGANVLT
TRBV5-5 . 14 ASSRVRESFTYEQY
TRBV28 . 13 ASSRGEAGTDTQY
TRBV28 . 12 ASSLSGSRHEQY
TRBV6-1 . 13 AGGQLSSGANVLT
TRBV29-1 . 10 SVESGAEKLF
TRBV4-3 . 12 ASSQEARADTQY
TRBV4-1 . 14 ASSQDSTRTNYGYT
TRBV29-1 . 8 SVGTEKLF
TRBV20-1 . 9 SARRGDTQY
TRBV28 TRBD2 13 ASSSRTSGSNEQF
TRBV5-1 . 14 ASSSGRTLSGNTIY
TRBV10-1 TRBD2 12 ASSGSGRRDEQF
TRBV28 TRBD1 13 ASKFGGQGAYEQY
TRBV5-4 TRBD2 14 ASSFGLAGVKNEQY
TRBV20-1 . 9 SAGGPGGQY
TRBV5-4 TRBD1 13 ASSPGTGGEETQY
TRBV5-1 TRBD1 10 ASSRDSYEQY
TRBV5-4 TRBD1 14 ASSYGHATGRYEQY
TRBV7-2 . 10 ASSLGEETQY
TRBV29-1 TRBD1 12 SARTGGRTDTQY
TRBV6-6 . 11 ASSYSSRQTQY